This T cell receptor (beta chain) was documented in a study of blood T cell repertoires in COVID-19. Clones were sequenced by immunoSEQ multiplex PCR, and TCRdb holds only the in-frame ones, with some missing. The sample yields roughly 130,000 clones, approximately 83% seen once. The sequence was collected from a woman in her forties or fifties with acute or convalescent COVID-19. Sequencing was performed on peripheral blood.

The CDR3 sequence is CASTTTGQGSYEQYF. The CDR3 DNA reads TGTGCCAGTACCACTACGGGACAGGGGAGCTACGAGCAGTACTTC. The chain employs TRBV19 and TRBJ2-7; 10 bases agree with TRBD1. The CDR3 extends over 15 amino acids. V gave up 7 bases and J gave up 3 bases; unmatched junction bases: 9. Germline CDR1 is LNHDA and CDR2 is SQIVND (reference sequence).